This TCR beta chain is from a study of blood T cell repertoires in COVID-19. Germline CDR1 SGHAT, CDR2 FQNNGV. V shed 8 bases, J shed 5 bases, and the junction held 15 bases outside the gene matches. The CDR3 runs to 18 residues. Here immunoSEQ multiplex PCR was the method, and the copy in TCRdb shows in-frame clones only, minus some. Among 140,000 or so clones listed, roughly 80% were seen once. This receptor was identified in a woman aged 35 to 49 who had recovered from COVID-19. The sample was PBMCs or T cells enriched from blood (not recorded which). J is TRBJ2-1 and V is TRBV11-2, with 13 nucleotides matching TRBD2. CDR3 loop: CASPPRLAGGGENNEQFF. CDR3 DNA: TGTGCCAGCCCCCCTCGACTAGCGGGAGGCGGGGAAAACAATGAGCAGTTCTTC. The variable domain in full, completed from reference TRBV11-2 and TRBJ2-1, reads EAGVAQSPRYKIIEKRQSVAFWCNPISGHATLYWYQQILGQGPKLLIQFQNNGVVDDSQLPKDRFSAERLKGVDSTLKIQPAKLEDSAVYLCASPPRLAGGGENNEQFFGPGTRLTVL.